These T cell receptor beta chains were read from a single sample in a study of cytomegalovirus exposure and HLA in healthy donors. Measured with immunoSEQ multiplex PCR; TCRdb has only the in-frame clones, and not every one. This table has some 110,000 clones, approximately 85% appearing once. The sample taken for sequencing was PBMCs. These TCRs come from a young man in good health and CMV-seronegative. CDR3s include the opening cysteine and the closing phenylalanine or tryptophan. D genes are given only for firm matches. A clone size is listed for some rows: how often the clone was seen (once, few, many), or a class if it is expanded.

j_gene: TRBJ1-1
abundance: NA
v_gene: TRBV9
len: 16
d_gene: NA
CDR3nt: TGTGCCAGCAGCCCCCATCTCAGGGCAGGGAACACTGAAGCTTTCTTT
CDR3aa: CASSPHLRAGNTEAFF

j_gene: TRBJ2-7
abundance: NA
v_gene: TRBV5-6
len: 14
d_gene: TRBD1
CDR3nt: TGTGCCAGCAGCCAGGGGGCTCCTCTGTACGAGCAGTACTTC
CDR3aa: CASSQGAPLYEQYF

j_gene: TRBJ1-3
abundance: NA
v_gene: TRBV5-6
len: 14
d_gene: NA
CDR3nt: TGTGCCAGCAGCTTGGGGAGAGCTGGAAACACCATATATTTT
CDR3aa: CASSLGRAGNTIYF

j_gene: TRBJ2-6
abundance: NA
v_gene: TRBV11-2
len: 15
d_gene: NA
CDR3nt: TGTGCCAGCAGCTTAGGGAGCTCTGGGGCCAACGTCCTGACTTTC
CDR3aa: CASSLGSSGANVLTF

j_gene: TRBJ2-5
abundance: NA
v_gene: TRBV10-2
len: 13
d_gene: TRBD1
CDR3nt: TGCGCCAGCAAGGACAGGGGCCAAGAGACCCAGTACTTC
CDR3aa: CASKDRGQETQYF

j_gene: TRBJ1-1
abundance: NA
v_gene: TRBV27
len: 14
d_gene: NA
CDR3nt: TGTGCCAGCAGTTTATCGCGGCAGAACACTGAAGCTTTCTTT
CDR3aa: CASSLSRQNTEAFF

j_gene: TRBJ2-7
abundance: NA
v_gene: TRBV29-1
len: 15
d_gene: TRBD2
CDR3nt: TGCAGCGTTGAAGGGCTAGCGGGGGCGTATTACGAGCAGTACTTC
CDR3aa: CSVEGLAGAYYEQYF

j_gene: TRBJ1-5
abundance: many
v_gene: TRBV7-7
len: 12
d_gene: NA
CDR3nt: TGTGCTAGCAGCCTCCTCAATCAGCCCCAGCATTTT
CDR3aa: CASSLLNQPQHF

j_gene: TRBJ2-7
abundance: few
v_gene: TRBV6-1
len: 15
d_gene: TRBD2
CDR3nt: TGTGCCAGCAGTGAAATTAGCGGGGGGTACTACGAGCAGTACTTC
CDR3aa: CASSEISGGYYEQYF

j_gene: TRBJ2-7
abundance: NA
v_gene: TRBV19
len: 13
d_gene: NA
CDR3nt: TGTGCCAGTAGTGGAAGGACTTCCTACGAGCAGTACTTC
CDR3aa: CASSGRTSYEQYF

j_gene: TRBJ2-5
abundance: NA
v_gene: TRBV27
len: 14
d_gene: NA
CDR3nt: TGTGCCAGCAACCCACAGGGTGGGGCAGAGACCCAGTACTTC
CDR3aa: CASNPQGGAETQYF

j_gene: TRBJ2-7
abundance: NA
v_gene: TRBV5-8
len: 14
d_gene: NA
CDR3nt: TGTGCCAGCAGCTTGCGGTACAGAAACTACGAGCAGTACTTC
CDR3aa: CASSLRYRNYEQYF

j_gene: TRBJ2-7
abundance: NA
v_gene: TRBV6-1
len: 15
d_gene: TRBD1
CDR3nt: TGTGCCAGCAGCGGGCCGAGGGGGCTCAAGGGCGAGCAGTACTTC
CDR3aa: CASSGPRGLKGEQYF

j_gene: TRBJ2-3
abundance: NA
v_gene: TRBV6-1
len: 16
d_gene: TRBD2
CDR3nt: TGTGCCAGCAGTGAATGGACTAGCGCGGTGGCAGATACGCAGTATTTT
CDR3aa: CASSEWTSAVADTQYF

j_gene: TRBJ2-7
abundance: once
v_gene: TRBV5-1
len: 16
d_gene: TRBD2
CDR3nt: TGCGCCAGCAGCTTGGGACTAGCGGTCCCTTCCTACGAGCAGTACTTC
CDR3aa: CASSLGLAVPSYEQYF

j_gene: TRBJ2-1
abundance: NA
v_gene: TRBV5-4
len: 14
d_gene: NA
CDR3nt: TGTGCCAGCAGCTTGCAGGGGCCCCTTGGTGAGCAGTTCTTC
CDR3aa: CASSLQGPLGEQFF

j_gene: TRBJ2-3
abundance: NA
v_gene: TRBV6-1
len: 15
d_gene: TRBD1
CDR3nt: TGTGCCAGCAGTGACCGGACAGGGGCCACAGATACGCAGTATTTT
CDR3aa: CASSDRTGATDTQYF

j_gene: TRBJ2-1
abundance: NA
v_gene: TRBV30
len: 15
d_gene: TRBD2
CDR3nt: TGTGCCTGGAGCGGCCAAACTAGCGGTTACAATGAGCAGTTCTTC
CDR3aa: CAWSGQTSGYNEQFF

j_gene: TRBJ2-1
abundance: NA
v_gene: TRBV5-6
len: 17
d_gene: TRBD2
CDR3nt: TGTGCCAGCAGCCGATCATGGACTAGCGGGAGTCGTAATGAGCAGTTCTTC
CDR3aa: CASSRSWTSGSRNEQFF

j_gene: TRBJ1-1
abundance: NA
v_gene: TRBV2
len: 12
d_gene: NA
CDR3nt: TGTGCCAGCAGCGGGGATAGGGCTGAAGCTTTCTTT
CDR3aa: CASSGDRAEAFF

j_gene: TRBJ1-2
abundance: NA
v_gene: TRBV7-2
len: 15
d_gene: NA
CDR3nt: TGTGCCAGCAGCTTATTTCCCCCCAGAAATTATGGCTACACCTTC
CDR3aa: CASSLFPPRNYGYTF

j_gene: TRBJ2-2
abundance: once
v_gene: TRBV7-1
len: 23
d_gene: TRBD2
CDR3nt: TGTGCCAGCAGCTCACCCCGGGACAGTTATAGAGGACTAGCGGGGGGTAACACCGGGGAGCTGTTTTTT
CDR3aa: CASSSPRDSYRGLAGGNTGELFF

j_gene: TRBJ1-1
abundance: NA
v_gene: TRBV18
len: 15
d_gene: NA
CDR3nt: TGTGCCAGCTCACCACCCATAGGGGAAAACACTGAAGCTTTCTTT
CDR3aa: CASSPPIGENTEAFF

j_gene: TRBJ2-7
abundance: once
v_gene: TRBV2
len: 13
d_gene: TRBD1
CDR3nt: TGTGCCAGCAGTGATACAGGGGGGTACGAGCAGTACTTC
CDR3aa: CASSDTGGYEQYF

j_gene: TRBJ1-4
abundance: NA
v_gene: TRBV4-1
len: 16
d_gene: NA
CDR3nt: TGCGCCAGCAGCCTTAAAGACAGTGCAACTAATGAAAAACTGTTTTTT
CDR3aa: CASSLKDSATNEKLFF

j_gene: TRBJ2-7
abundance: NA
v_gene: TRBV6-1
len: 14
d_gene: TRBD2
CDR3nt: TGTGCCAGCAGGCCAGTTGTAGCGGGAGGAGAGCAGTACTTC
CDR3aa: CASRPVVAGGEQYF

j_gene: TRBJ2-3
abundance: once
v_gene: TRBV5-1
len: 13
d_gene: TRBD2
CDR3nt: TGCGCCAGCACACTAGCGGGCACAGATACGCAGTATTTT
CDR3aa: CASTLAGTDTQYF

j_gene: TRBJ2-7
abundance: NA
v_gene: TRBV12-5
len: 16
d_gene: NA
CDR3nt: TGTGCTAGTGGTTTGCCGGGACTCCCGAACTCCTACGAGCAGTACTTC
CDR3aa: CASGLPGLPNSYEQYF

j_gene: TRBJ2-7
abundance: few
v_gene: TRBV6-1
len: 14
d_gene: TRBD2
CDR3nt: TGTGCCACCATCGTAGCGGGGGGGCCGGGCGAGCAGTACTTC
CDR3aa: CATIVAGGPGEQYF

j_gene: TRBJ1-1
abundance: NA
v_gene: TRBV25-1
len: 13
d_gene: NA
CDR3nt: TGTGCCAGCACCCCGGATGGGCTACGCGAAGCTTTCTTT
CDR3aa: CASTPDGLREAFF

j_gene: TRBJ2-1
abundance: NA
v_gene: TRBV11-3
len: 13
d_gene: TRBD1
CDR3nt: TGTGCCAGCAGCCCGGACAGGGTACATGAGCAGTTCTTC
CDR3aa: CASSPDRVHEQFF

j_gene: TRBJ2-1
abundance: NA
v_gene: TRBV27
len: 16
d_gene: NA
CDR3nt: TGTGCCAGCAGTTTATCGTCGGGAAGCTCCTACAATGAGCAGTTCTTC
CDR3aa: CASSLSSGSSYNEQFF

j_gene: TRBJ1-1
abundance: NA
v_gene: TRBV19
len: 14
d_gene: TRBD1
CDR3nt: TGTGCCAGTAGTATGACAGGGGTAGGAACTGAAGCTTTCTTT
CDR3aa: CASSMTGVGTEAFF

j_gene: TRBJ2-7
abundance: NA
v_gene: TRBV5-1
len: 14
d_gene: NA
CDR3nt: TGCGCCAGCAGCTTGATAACAGGATCCAACGAGCAGTACTTC
CDR3aa: CASSLITGSNEQYF

j_gene: TRBJ2-2
abundance: NA
v_gene: TRBV5-4
len: 16
d_gene: TRBD2
CDR3nt: TGTGCCAGCAGCTTGAAGCGGGAGAAGTTCCCCGGGGAGCTGTTTTTT
CDR3aa: CASSLKREKFPGELFF

j_gene: TRBJ1-1
abundance: NA
v_gene: TRBV19
len: 13
d_gene: TRBD1
CDR3nt: TGTGCCAGTAGTGTCGACAGGGTCACTGAAGCTTTCTTT
CDR3aa: CASSVDRVTEAFF

j_gene: TRBJ2-1
abundance: once
v_gene: TRBV12-5
len: 15
d_gene: NA
CDR3nt: TGTGCTAGTGTAAAACCGGGGAGCTCCTACAATGAGCAGTTCTTC
CDR3aa: CASVKPGSSYNEQFF

j_gene: TRBJ2-3
abundance: NA
v_gene: TRBV11-3
len: 14
d_gene: TRBD2
CDR3nt: TGTGCCAGCAGCTTCGGGGGGAGCACAGATACGCAGTATTTT
CDR3aa: CASSFGGSTDTQYF

j_gene: TRBJ2-7
abundance: NA
v_gene: TRBV30
len: 18
d_gene: TRBD2
CDR3nt: TGTGCCTGGAGTGGACAGTCCGTTAGCGGGAGGGTACCTTACGAGCAGTACTTC
CDR3aa: CAWSGQSVSGRVPYEQYF